The T cell receptor (beta chain) under discussion was sequenced for a study of human T cells and chemical hapten exposure. Overall study context: DPC (0.01%) was patch tested on the upper back and read at 6 days.

Described time point: pre-sensitization, week 0. The treatment here: therapeutic diphenylcyclopropenone sensitization with weekly scalp DPC. Total RNA was isolated from unfractionated whole blood. This clonotype came up many times. The CDR3 sequence is 16 residues long. Germline trimming cut 6 bases from V and 0 bases from J; bases unmatched to any gene: 9. TCRdb independently ran MiXCR on the RACE reads; one entry per CDR3 protein. Of over 300,000 distinct CDR3 sequences listed, 4.5% to 6% were seen once; the top ten hold 2.5% to 3%. The TCR sequence derives from a woman between 45 and 65 years old with alopecia areata. Some clones in this sample may be carry-over from other donors' samples. The rearrangement joins TRBV12-3 or TRBV12-4 to TRBJ1-1, with 8 bases lining up with TRBD1. Sequenced material: whole blood, taken in connection with sensitization to the hapten diphenylcyclopropenone (DPC). The CDR3 coding sequence is TGTGCCAGCAGCCCCAGGGGGCAAGGATTGAACACTGAAGCTTTCTTT. Residues: CASSPRGQGLNTEAFF.